This T cell receptor (beta chain) was sequenced in a study of blood T cell repertoires in COVID-19. Turning to the study itself: Sources were T cells, B-cell-depleted T cells, or PBMCs; the material itself was cDNA or gDNA.

The CDR3 runs 15 residues. Germline CDR1 is GTSNPN and CDR2 is SVGIG (reference sequence). Trimming took off 2 bases at V and 1 base at J, with 14 bases between the two ends. There are a few counts of this clone. Recruits, aged roughly 18 to 95 years, lived in 25 or so US areas. Recovery among Cohort 3 donors was established by two negative PCRs, clearance, or symptom resolution. Authors' analysis steps: Nucleated cell number was recorded as an estimate derived from reference gene primer amplification. The data were produced by immunoSEQ multiplex PCR, yet TCRdb's version contains in-frame clones alone and is incomplete. V, J and clone size are those of that table, while D and trimming were read from the DNA. The data contain 220,000 or so clones, roughly 84% of them singletons.

This chain links TRBV30 with TRBJ1-1, with D possibly TRBD1 on 5 matching bases. Specimen: PBMCs or T cells enriched from blood (not recorded which). The TCR was taken from a woman between 35 and 50 years old who had recovered from COVID-19. The CDR3, as DNA: TGTGCCTGGAGTCAGGGCAACTGGGGGAACACTGAAGCTTTCTTT. Translated: CAWSQGNWGNTEAFF.